Each of the 18 T cell receptor beta chains below was sequenced from the same sample in a study of spatial heterogeneity in lung cancer. Time point: sample taken at primary tumor resection. Without sorting, whole RNA was sequenced from tumor, nontumor lung or frozen PBMC. One entry per CDR3 protein, called by TCRdb with MiXCR from the 5' RACE reads. The sample has several thousand distinct CDR3 sequences; 15% to 20% are singletons. Source: PBMCs, taken at surgery. These receptors were obtained from a female donor with early-stage non-small cell lung cancer.

Sample share makes this clonotype medium-sized. The rearrangement links TRBV20-1 to TRBJ2-1; 8 bases map to TRBD1. Germline V lookup: CDR1 DFQATT, CDR2 SNEGSKA (reference sequence). The CDR3 extends over 14 amino acids. Unmatched junction bases numbered 2, after V lost 3 bases and J lost 1 base. The CDR3 DNA follows: TGCAGTGCTAGGGACAGGGTTTCCTACAATGAGCAGTTCTTC. As protein: CSARDRVSYNEQFF.

The V and J genes are TRBV14 and TRBJ2-2; D gene unclear. V was shortened by 4 bases and J by 1 base, with 7 bases between the two germline ends. The CDR3 extends over 14 amino acids. The germline CDR1 and CDR2 sequences are SGHDN and FVKESK. The chain's CDR3 is CASSPYLNTGELFF. The CDR3 DNA follows: TGTGCCAGCAGCCCTTACCTGAACACCGGGGAGCTGTTTTTT.

V is TRBV29-1 and J is TRBJ2-3; 9 nucleotides agree with TRBD2. Looked up from germline, CDR1 is SQVTM and CDR2 is ANQGSEA. Unmatched junction bases numbered 7, after V lost 5 bases and J lost 4 bases. CDR3 size: 14 residues. The CDR3 DNA reads as TGCAGCGTTAGAAGCGGGAGGATGGCAGATACGCAGTATTTT. Its protein product is CSVRSGRMADTQYF.

V is TRBV20-1 and J is TRBJ1-4; 8 nucleotides match TRBD1. The CDR3 is 13 residues long. Looked up from germline, CDR1 is DFQATT and CDR2 is SNEGSKA (reference sequence). After removal of 3 bases from V and 7 bases from J, the junction contained 4 bases not matched to a gene. CDR3 in amino acids: CSASTGGSEKLFF. The CDR3 nucleotides read TGCAGTGCTAGTACAGGGGGTAGTGAAAAACTGTTTTTT.

This clonotype is medium-sized within its sample. This chain uses TRBV7-2 with TRBJ2-3, with TRBD1 identical over 8 bases. The ends lost 5 bases at V and 4 bases at J; junction bases unmatched: 5. Per the germline V gene, CDR1 is SGHTA and CDR2 is FQGNSA. The CDR3 loop spans 14 amino acids. CDR3 DNA: TGTGCCAGCAGCCCTGGACAGGGCCCAGATACGCAGTATTTT. As protein: CASSPGQGPDTQYF.

In its sample, this clonotype is medium-sized. This sequence joins TRBV27 and TRBJ2-5, with D hard to call. Trimming shortened V by 2 bases and J by 5 bases, and 21 bases separated the two germline ends. The germline V gene has CDR1 MNHEY and CDR2 SMNVEV (reference sequence). The CDR3 length is 17 residues. The CDR3 is CASSLSFVLLNRETQYF. As DNA, the CDR3 is TGTGCCAGCAGTTTAAGTTTCGTACTGCTAAATAGGGAGACCCAGTACTTC.

In this sample, this clonotype turned up many times. The rearrangement joins TRBV23-1 to TRBJ2-4, with 8 bases identical to TRBD1. TRBV23-1 is labeled an ORF, and its function is uncertain. Losses at the gene ends were 7 bases for V and 1 base for J; bases not matched to a gene: 15. The CDR3 runs 18 residues. Written as DNA, the CDR3 is TGCGCCAGCATACCTTCGTGGACAGGGTATCGGGCCAAAAACATTCAGTACTTC. The encoded protein is CASIPSWTGYRAKNIQYF.

This clonotype was picked up many times. The V call is TRBV7-2, the J call TRBJ2-3; 8 nucleotides align to TRBD1. With 4 bases clipped from V and 1 base from J, the junction kept 1 base outside the gene matches. CDR3 length: 14 amino acids. Looked up from germline, CDR1 is SGHTA and CDR2 is FQGNSA. CDR3 coding DNA: TGTGCCAGCAGCTCGGGACAGGGCACAGATACGCAGTATTTT. Protein sequence: CASSSGQGTDTQYF.

The genes are TRBV12-3 or TRBV12-4 and TRBJ2-5; D gene uncertain. V shed 7 bases and J shed 0 bases, with 15 bases lying between them. The CDR3 contains 15 residues. For the CDR3, the DNA is TGTGCCAGCATGAAGGCAGGAGCCTACCAAGAGACCCAGTACTTC. This gives the protein CASMKAGAYQETQYF.

This clonotype was counted only a few times. V is TRBV25-1 and J is TRBJ2-4; D is unresolved. The germline V gene encodes CDR1 MGHDK and CDR2 SYGVNS. The CDR3 spans 15 residues. Deletions cut 7 bases from V and 2 bases from J, with 15 bases between. CDR3 in DNA: TGTGCCAGCACTCCTAACTGGGGTACCAAAAACATTCAGTACTTC. It translates to CASTPNWGTKNIQYF.

By proportion, this clonotype is medium-sized. The chain recombines TRBV20-1 with TRBJ2-3; D remains unclear. Germline-derived CDR1 and CDR2 are DFQATT and SNEGSKA (reference sequence). The CDR3 contains 13 residues. V was shortened by 3 bases and J by 1 base, with 8 bases between the two germline ends. The chain's CDR3 is CSASAMGTDTQYF. CDR3 sequence (DNA): TGCAGTGCTAGCGCCATGGGCACAGATACGCAGTATTTT.

The CDR3: CASSQVGDEQFF. The CDR3 DNA follows: TGTGCCAGCAGCCAAGTTGGAGATGAGCAGTTCTTC. This chain joins TRBV3-1 and TRBJ2-1; D unclear. CDR3 size: 12 residues. Germline V CDR1 and CDR2: LGHDT, YNNKEL (reference sequence). The V end lost 1 base, the J end lost 8 bases, and 6 bases lay between the germline ends.

By share, this clonotype counts as medium-sized. The chain couples TRBV23-1 to TRBJ2-7; 11 bases are a match to TRBD2. TRBV23-1 belongs to the ORF category, with a function that is uncertain. J gave up 3 bases and V 3 bases, and 7 bases lay outside the gene matches. This CDR3 region has 16 residues. CDR3 residues: CASSHLRLAGGYEQYV. CDR3 nucleotides: TGCGCCAGCAGTCACCTGCGCCTAGCGGGGGGCTACGAGCAGTACGTC.

This clonotype was recorded a few times. The chain uses TRBV15 and TRBJ2-2, with 7 nucleotides matching TRBD2. Germline values: CDR1 LNHNV, CDR2 YYDKDF (reference sequence). Trimming took 5 bases from V and 4 from J; bases not matched to a gene: 7. The CDR3 contains 15 residues. In nucleotides, the CDR3 is TGTGCCACCAGCTGGGGGGGAGGGAGCACCGGGGAGCTGTTTTTT. The encoded protein is CATSWGGGSTGELFF.

V and J are TRBV9 and TRBJ1-5; D uncertain. Trimming cost V 4 bases and J 3 bases, with 8 bases left between them. CDR3 size: 13 residues. Looked up from germline, CDR1 is SGDLS and CDR2 is YYNGEE. The CDR3 coding sequence is TGTGCCAGCAGCCCTAGACCCAATCAGCCCCAGCATTTT. Amino acid sequence: CASSPRPNQPQHF.

The chain recombines TRBV9 with TRBJ2-1; 9 bases are shared with TRBD2. Germline-derived CDR1 and CDR2 are SGDLS and YYNGEE. The CDR3 covers 15 residues. Germline trimming cut 0 bases from V and 6 bases from J; bases unmatched to any gene: 4. The chain's CDR3 is CASSVVAGAGNEQFF. Written as DNA, the CDR3 is TGTGCCAGCAGCGTAGTAGCGGGAGCGGGCAATGAGCAGTTCTTC.

By share, this clonotype counts as medium-sized (0.01 to 0.1%). The chain couples TRBV7-9 to TRBJ2-2; D perhaps matches TRBD2 (6 bases). V gave up 5 bases and J gave up 4 bases, with 14 bases separating them. The CDR3 runs to 15 residues. Looked up from germline, CDR1 is SEHNR and CDR2 is FQNEAQ (reference sequence). The CDR3 DNA follows: TGTGCCAGCAGCCGTATTAGTAGCGGCACCGGGGAGCTGTTTTTT. Encoded protein: CASSRISSGTGELFF.

This clonotype came up a few times. V usage is TRBV12-3 or TRBV12-4 and J usage is TRBJ1-1; unclear D gene. The germline V and J ends were trimmed by 3 bases and 1 base, with 6 bases remaining between them. This CDR3 region has 13 residues. DNA of the CDR3: TGTGCCAGCAGTTTTTACAGGAACACTGAAGCTTTCTTT. Translation gives CASSFYRNTEAFF.